This record concerns one T cell receptor beta chain sequence. The antigen is undetermined. This sample is drawn from a study of T-cell reconstitution after alpha-beta-depleted transplantation in children. Study-level results: Diversity and T-cell counts at one year after transplant derived mostly from new T cells.

Germline lookup yields CDR1 LGHNT and CDR2 FRNRAP. Trimming took 3 bases from V and 3 from J, leaving 14 bases between them. This CDR3 is 15 amino acids long. Unique molecular identifiers were built into the TCRbeta library. TCRdb re-analysed the PCR reads in MiXCR, keeping a single row per CDR3 protein. The sample has 250,000 to 400,000 distinct CDR3 sequences; approximately 23% are singletons. The TCR was taken from a male patient between 10 and 17 years old who had a stem cell transplant for acute lymphoblastic leukemia, so the T cells may come from the graft donor. The chain has TRBV12-5 and TRBJ2-5; possibly TRBD1 for D (5 bases). The specimen was PBMCs, mostly from graft donor cells, collected 180 days after TCRalphabeta/CD19-depleted stem cell transplant. CDR3 residues: CASGFPLGVEETQYF. CDR3 nucleotide sequence: TGTGCTAGTGGTTTTCCCCTAGGGGTGGAAGAGACCCAGTACTTC.